These 30 T cell receptor beta chains were sequenced from one sample in a study of shared clonotypes between healthy human individuals (dated by TCRdb to the early 2020s). To prepare the library, the immunoSEQ multiplex PCR assay was applied. As stored in TCRdb, this immuneACCESS dataset retains in-frame rearrangements with V and J assigned. A fraction of the clones does not appear; measured against another copy, unresolved V genes explain less than half of the discrepancy, and the remainder lacks a known reason. For this sample the table gives roughly 700,000 clones, of which roughly 70% were detected only once. The ten largest clones take up approximately 1.6% of the sample. Sequences were obtained from memory CD4+ T cells sorted from blood. The sample's cell subset or site, from its label and the paper: CD45RA-negative fraction. The origin of the receptors is a woman in her 30s in good health.

The table lists this clone with a count of one. The J gene is TRBJ2-2, the V gene TRBV25-1, with 14 bases fitting TRBD2. The J segment lost 3 bases and the V segment lost 6 bases, leaving 3 bases of the junction unmatched. The CDR3 is 16 residues long. Per germline, CDR1 MGHDK and CDR2 SYGVNS. The DNA of the CDR3 is TGTGCCAGCAGGGAGGGACTAGCGGGAGACACCGGGGAGCTGTTTTTT. It specifies CASREGLAGDTGELFF.

This rearrangement joins TRBV7-7 to TRBJ1-1, with D unclear. The CDR3 is made up of 13 amino acids. The germline V and J ends were trimmed by 5 bases and 3 bases, with 10 bases remaining between them. Looked up from germline, CDR1 is SSHAT and CDR2 is FNYEAQ (reference sequence). The CDR3 region is CASSITEDTEAFF. DNA for the CDR3: TGTGCCAGCAGCATTACAGAGGACACTGAAGCTTTCTTT.

J is TRBJ2-6 and V is TRBV28; no clear D. Germline V gene data show CDR1 as MDHEN and CDR2 as SYDVKM. The CDR3 has 15 residues. V lost 5 bases, J lost 2 bases, and 10 bases lay in between. The CDR3 DNA is TGTGCCAGCAGTCCCAGGAAAACTGGGGCCAACGTCCTGACTTTC. This gives the protein CASSPRKTGANVLTF.

The chain links TRBV25-1 to TRBJ2-1; D could derive from TRBD1 or TRBD2 (5 bases each). Per the germline V gene, CDR1 is MGHDK and CDR2 is SYGVNS. CDR3 length equals 12 residues. V shed 4 bases and J shed 7 bases, with 8 bases lying between them. In nucleotides, the CDR3 is TGTGCCAGCAGTGCAGGGAGTAATGAGCAGTTCTTC. Translation: CASSAGSNEQFF.

The chain carries TRBV28 and TRBJ1-4; tentatively, D is TRBD1 (5 bases). CDR1 MDHEN and CDR2 SYDVKM come from the germline V gene. V lost 7 bases and J lost 4, with 16 bases in between. The length of the CDR3 is 15 residues. CDR3 residues: CASNPPGGINEKLFF. For the CDR3, the DNA is TGTGCCAGCAACCCTCCCGGGGGGATTAATGAAAAACTGTTTTTT.

The chain recombines TRBV18 with TRBJ2-5; D gene unclear. Trimming removed 5 bases from V and 5 bases from J, with 9 bases in between. The germline gives CDR1 KGHSH, CDR2 LQKENI. There are 12 residues in the CDR3. The DNA for the CDR3 is TGTGCCAGCTCAATGATGTCGGAGACCCAGTACTTC. Translated: CASSMMSETQYF.

CDR3 region: CASSELFLGQYGYTF. In nucleotides, the CDR3 is TGTGCCAGCAGTGAACTCTTCTTAGGACAGTATGGCTACACCTTC. The chain has TRBV6-1 and TRBJ1-2; possible D gene TRBD1, 6 bases. Germline values: CDR1 MNHNS, CDR2 SASEGT. The CDR3 spans 15 residues. Trimming pared 2 bases from V and 5 bases from J, leaving 15 bases between.

The table lists this clone with a few counts. This sample also contains other DNA sequences that code for the same CDR3. This chain uses TRBV5-1 with TRBJ2-7, with D hard to call. V shed 3 bases and J shed 2 bases, with 3 bases lying between them. The CDR3 loop spans 11 amino acids. Per germline, CDR1 SGHRS and CDR2 YFSETQ. The CDR3: CASSSAYEQYF. DNA for the CDR3: TGCGCCAGCAGCTCGGCCTACGAGCAGTACTTC.

Concerning this clone: Additional DNA sequences in this sample encode the identical CDR3. The chain recombines TRBV5-1 with TRBJ2-7; 9 nucleotides align to TRBD1. Trimming at V came to 3 bases and at J to 3 bases, leaving 7 bases not matched to a gene. The length of the CDR3 is 15 residues. Germline CDR1 SGHRS, CDR2 YFSETQ. The CDR3 is CASSSLPGQGYEQYF. CDR3 sequence (DNA): TGCGCCAGCAGCTCCCTCCCGGGACAGGGCTACGAGCAGTACTTC. The full variable domain, in which reference TRBV5-1 and TRBJ2-7 provide the parts outside the CDR3, is KAGVTQTPRYLIKTRGQQVTLSCSPISGHRSVSWYQQTPGQGLQFLFEYFSETQRNKGNFPGRFSGRQFSNSRSEMNVSTLELGDSALYLCASSSLPGQGYEQYFGPGTRLTVT.

This clone was observed a handful of times. A read error may account for a junction end that differs from germline. The chain carries TRBV29-1 and TRBJ2-7; 7 bases are shared with TRBD1. The CDR3 is 12 residues long. Germline CDR1 reads SQVTM; CDR2 reads ANQGSEA. The CDR3 bases are TGCAGCCTCCGGGACAGCTCCGACGAGCAGTACTTC. It codes for CSLRDSSDEQYF.

The chain carries TRBV4-1 and TRBJ1-1, with a possible D match to TRBD1 (5 bases). Trimming left V 0 bases short and J 1 base short, with 9 bases between. The CDR3 spans 15 residues. Germline loops: CDR1 MGHRA, CDR2 YSYEKL. In DNA form, the CDR3 reads TGCGCCAGCAGCCAAGATTTCAGGGCGAACACTGAAGCTTTCTTT. Its protein product is CASSQDFRANTEAFF.

The chain couples TRBV5-5 to TRBJ1-2; no clear D gene. CDR1 and CDR2 (germline): SGHKS, YYEKEE (reference sequence). V lost 0 bases and J 7 bases, leaving 7 bases between the germline ends. The CDR3 consists of 12 residues. The CDR3 is CASSLAHGGYTF. CDR3 sequence (DNA): TGTGCCAGCAGCTTGGCCCACGGTGGCTACACCTTC.

This clone was detected only once. J is TRBJ1-5 and V is TRBV19; 9 bases line up with TRBD1. Germline CDR1 and CDR2: LNHDA and SQIVND (reference sequence). V trimming: 7 bases; J trimming: 6 bases; junction bases outside the gene matches: 4. The CDR3 is 13 residues long. The CDR3 DNA sequence: TGTGCCAGTAACGGACAGGGGATTCAGCCCCAGCATTTT. It translates to CASNGQGIQPQHF.

V and J are TRBV18 and TRBJ2-1; D is uncertain. This CDR3 is built from 14 residues. The V and J ends lost 0 bases and 3 bases respectively, with 6 bases between them. Germline assignment: CDR1 KGHSH and CDR2 LQKENI. The CDR3 loop is CASSPPGSYNEQFF. CDR3 nucleotide sequence: TGTGCCAGCTCACCACCAGGCAGCTACAATGAGCAGTTCTTC.

The J gene is TRBJ2-7, the V gene TRBV30, with D possibly TRBD1 on 5 matching bases. CDR1 GTSNPN and CDR2 SVGIG come from the germline V gene (reference sequence). V lost 3 bases to trimming and J lost 4 bases, with 13 bases between them. The CDR3 covers 13 residues. Written as DNA, the CDR3 is TGTGCCTGGAGCCGAGACAGTGGGTACGAGCAGTACTTC. It is translated as CAWSRDSGYEQYF.

The sample holds one count of this clone. The chain employs TRBV7-9 and TRBJ1-2, with D uncertain. The CDR3 length is 12 residues. Germline assignment: CDR1 SEHNR and CDR2 FQNEAQ (reference sequence). The V end lost 2 bases, the J end lost 4 bases, and 5 bases lay between the germline ends. The CDR3 loop is CASSLLGYGYTF. The CDR3 DNA is TGTGCCAGCAGCTTACTTGGCTATGGCTACACCTTC.

This clone was counted a few times. The CDR3 loop reads CASSQDRGPTGELFF. In DNA, the CDR3 is TGTGCCAGCTCACAGGACAGGGGCCCTACCGGGGAGCTGTTTTTT. The chain uses TRBV18 and TRBJ2-2; 9 bases match TRBD1. Germline CDR1 and CDR2: KGHSH and LQKENI. V gave up 4 bases and J gave up 5 bases; unmatched junction bases: 5. CDR3 length: 15 residues.

This chain connects TRBV1 to TRBJ2-1; TRBD2, the D gene given by the table, was not confirmed from the DNA. TRBV1 is a recognized pseudogene. CDR3 length: 17 amino acids. The CDR3 bases are TGCACCAGCAGCCTTCCGGGACTAGCGGGACAAGTAGGTGAGCAGTTCTTC. Its protein is CTSSLPGLAGQVGEQFF.

This clone was picked up one time. This chain joins TRBV27 and TRBJ2-1, with D possibly matching TRBD2 (5 bases). V dropped 6 bases and J dropped 6 bases, with 15 bases sitting between them. Germline assignment: CDR1 MNHEY and CDR2 SMNVEV (reference sequence). This CDR3 has 14 amino acids. CDR3 residues: CASSAFGGLNEQFF. Written as DNA, the CDR3 is TGTGCCAGCAGCGCCTTTGGAGGCCTCAATGAGCAGTTCTTC.

The CDR3 DNA reads TGCGCCAGCAGCTTGGCCGCTAGCGCCAGGGACTACAATGAGCAGTTCTTC. It codes for CASSLAASARDYNEQFF. The chain uses TRBV5-1 and TRBJ2-1, with D maybe TRBD2 (6 bases). Trimming cost V 0 bases and J 3 bases, with 16 bases left between them. Per germline, CDR1 SGHRS and CDR2 YFSETQ. The CDR3 totals 17 residues.

This chain links TRBV7-3 with TRBJ2-1; TRBD2 matches at 12 bases. The CDR3 consists of 19 residues. Germline loops: CDR1 SGHTA, CDR2 FQGTGA. Trimming removed 0 bases from V and 3 bases from J; junction bases left unmatched: 9. CDR3 bases: TGTGCCAGCAGCTTAACGGGACTAGCGGGCCTCCGTGGCTACAATGAGCAGTTCTTC. It is translated as CASSLTGLAGLRGYNEQFF.

For the CDR3, the DNA is TGCGCCAGCAGCTTAAAGACAGGGGACATCTCTGGGGCCAACGTCCTGACTTTC. Amino acid sequence: CASSLKTGDISGANVLTF. The chain has TRBV5-1 and TRBJ2-6; TRBD1 aligns across 8 bases. The CDR3 covers 18 residues. Germline lookup yields CDR1 SGHRS and CDR2 YFSETQ. J gave up 0 bases and V 2 bases, and 7 bases lay outside the gene matches.

The chain couples TRBV27 to TRBJ2-7; either TRBD1 or TRBD2 may supply D (5 bases each). This CDR3 is built from 15 residues. V lost 7 bases, J lost 0 bases, and 16 bases lay in between. Germline loops: CDR1 MNHEY, CDR2 SMNVEV (reference sequence). The CDR3 DNA reads TGTGCCAGCACCCCCCGGGGCCGCAGCTCCTACGAGCAGTACTTC. As protein: CASTPRGRSSYEQYF.

The CDR3 loop is CASSLRPFHYGYTF. In DNA, the CDR3 is TGTGCCAGCAGCTTAAGACCTTTCCACTATGGCTACACCTTC. The chain has TRBV21-1 and TRBJ1-2. TRBV21-1 is a pseudogene. This CDR3 has 14 residues.

The rearrangement uses TRBV15 and TRBJ2-1, with TRBD2 identical over 7 bases. Trimming cost V 0 bases and J 7 bases; bases outside gene matches: 6. The CDR3 sequence is 15 residues long. Germline CDR1 and CDR2: LNHNV and YYDKDF (reference sequence). CDR3: CATSRDVAGGNEQFF. The CDR3 DNA sequence: TGTGCCACCAGCAGAGATGTAGCGGGCGGGAATGAGCAGTTCTTC.

This clone was seen only once. This chain links TRBV2 with TRBJ2-5, with TRBD2 identical over 9 bases. Germline V gives CDR1 SNHLY, CDR2 FYNNEI. This CDR3 contains 14 residues. The V gene end was trimmed by 4 bases and the J gene end by 9 bases; junction bases not matched to a gene: 9. CDR3 nucleotide sequence: TGTGCCAGCAGTGGGGCTAGCGGGGTGGGGGCCCAGTACTTC. Its translation is CASSGASGVGAQYF.

The V gene is TRBV7-2, the J gene TRBJ2-2; unclear D gene. With 5 bases removed from V and 6 bases from J, the gap between germline ends came to 10 bases. The CDR3 covers 13 residues. CDR1 is SGHTA, CDR2 FQGNSA, per germline. CDR3 sequence: CASSKRLPGELFF. In DNA, the CDR3 is TGTGCCAGCAGCAAAAGGTTACCCGGGGAGCTGTTTTTT. Using reference TRBV7-2 and TRBJ2-2 for the parts outside the CDR3, the full variable domain is GAGVSQSPSNKVTEKGKDVELRCDPISGHTALYWYRQSLGQGLEFLIYFQGNSAPDKSGLPSDRFSAERTGGSVSTLTIQRTQQEDSAVYLCASSKRLPGELFFGEGSRLTVL.

This chain connects TRBV27 to TRBJ2-1; TRBD2 aligns across 13 bases. The CDR3 consists of 17 residues. V shed 4 bases, J shed 7 bases, and the junction held 10 bases outside the gene matches. CDR1 is MNHEY, CDR2 SMNVEV, per germline (reference sequence). For the CDR3, the DNA is TGTGCCAGCAGTTCCCTCCGGACTAGCGGGAGTTTAAATGAGCAGTTCTTC. It translates to CASSSLRTSGSLNEQFF.

This clone was counted at least ten times. V is TRBV5-1 and J is TRBJ2-3; D gene uncertain. The germline V and J ends were trimmed by 3 bases and 2 bases, with 1 base remaining between them. Germline CDR1 reads SGHRS; CDR2 reads YFSETQ. The CDR3 runs 11 residues. The CDR3, as DNA: TGCGCCAGCAGCTACACAGATACGCAGTATTTT. The encoded protein is CASSYTDTQYF.

This chain connects TRBV27 to TRBJ2-2; 8 nucleotides agree with TRBD1. This CDR3 is 16 amino acids long. V shed 6 bases, J shed 1 base, and the junction held 7 bases outside the gene matches. Looked up from germline, CDR1 is MNHEY and CDR2 is SMNVEV (reference sequence). CDR3 protein: CASSRSGTGNTGELFF. CDR3 nucleotides: TGTGCCAGCAGCCGTTCCGGGACAGGGAACACCGGGGAGCTGTTTTTT.